This note documents a single T cell receptor beta chain sequence. Antigen: not known. Preparation of naive CD8 libraries involved roughly 20,000 to 1,100,000 sorted cells and 10%, 30% or 50% RNA. This specimen comes from a study of molecular identifiers for immune sequencing clone quantification. Study-level results: For highly expanded clones, sizes could be underestimated when identical TCR molecules share a barcode. Detectable among over 900,000 naive cells, according to reports, was Jurkat TCR RNA spiked in from one cell.

Preparation of the bulk TCR libraries relied on previously described methods and listed TCR primers. TCRdb fed the PCR reads into MiXCR, producing one record per CDR3 protein. The repertoire holds about half a million distinct CDR3 sequences, with less than 30% as singletons. Germline-derived CDR1 and CDR2 are SGDLS and YYNGEE. V was clipped by 3 bases and J by 0 bases, with 12 bases between them. This CDR3 has 15 residues. The clonotype comes from a human donor in good health. Some libraries in this study had Jurkat cell RNA spiked in. The chain links TRBV9 to TRBJ2-5, with D tentatively TRBD2 (6 bases). The specimen was naive CD8+ T cells from blood, with Jurkat cell RNA spiked in. Subset here: FACS-sorted CD8+CD4-CCR7+CD45RA+ naive T cells. CDR3 coding DNA: TGTGCCAGCAGCGCGGGTGGAGGGAACCAAGAGACCCAGTACTTC. It encodes CASSAGGGNQETQYF.